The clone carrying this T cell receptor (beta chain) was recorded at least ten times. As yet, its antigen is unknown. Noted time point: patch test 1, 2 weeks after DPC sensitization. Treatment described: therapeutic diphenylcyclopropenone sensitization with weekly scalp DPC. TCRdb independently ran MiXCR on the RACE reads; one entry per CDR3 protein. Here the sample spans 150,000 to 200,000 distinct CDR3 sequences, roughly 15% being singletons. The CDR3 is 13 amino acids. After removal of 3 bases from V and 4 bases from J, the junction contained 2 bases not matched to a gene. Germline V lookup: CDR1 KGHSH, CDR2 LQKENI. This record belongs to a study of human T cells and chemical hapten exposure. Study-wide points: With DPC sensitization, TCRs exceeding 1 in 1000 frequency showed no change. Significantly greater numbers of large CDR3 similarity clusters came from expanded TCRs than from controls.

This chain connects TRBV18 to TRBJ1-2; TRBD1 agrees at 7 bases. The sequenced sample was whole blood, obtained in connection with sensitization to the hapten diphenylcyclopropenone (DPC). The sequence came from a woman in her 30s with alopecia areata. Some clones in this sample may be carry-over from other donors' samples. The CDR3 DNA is TGTGCCAGCTCACCGGGACAGCTCTATGGCTACACCTTC. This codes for CASSPGQLYGYTF.